This T cell receptor beta chain comes out of a study of blood T cells in healthy people across ages. This clonotype came up a few times. What it binds is unknown. The second PCR ran about 6 to 11 cycles with a sample-barcoded 5' primer and J-beta primers. Using its own MiXCR run on the 5' RACE reads, TCRdb lists one record per CDR3 protein. The table records some 850,000 distinct CDR3 sequences, 20% to 30% of them present only once. PBMCs numbering at least 6 million were isolated per sample. Overall study results and limits: Diversity of TCR beta correlated strongly with naive T cell percentage. Naive CD4+ cell counts and diversity both ran higher in long-lived than in aged donors.

This same sample was also taken into another study, of T cells of mothers and their children.

The source of this sequence is a boy younger than 18 in good health. Sequenced material: blood.

In DNA form, the CDR3 reads TGTGCCAGCAGTTTTTCCCGGGGAACTGGCTACACCTTC. As protein: CASSFSRGTGYTF. The chain employs TRBV12-3 or TRBV12-4 and TRBJ1-2; D unclear. The V and J ends lost 3 bases and 7 bases respectively, with 12 bases between them. This CDR3 is built from 13 residues.